These 30 T cell receptor beta chains came from one sample sequenced in a study of T cell repertoires in cytomegalovirus infection. MiXCR, applied by TCRdb to the reads, yields one record per CDR3 protein. This sample has about 500,000 distinct CDR3 sequences; 30% to 40% occur once, and the top ten carry roughly 15%. Their antigen targets remain unknown. The source was cultured PBMCs, collected from culture after CMV antigen stimulation. The receptors come from a human donor in good health (CMV status not recorded). Some clones in this sample may be carry-over from other donors' samples.

This clonotype was seen a handful of times. This chain joins TRBV11-2 and TRBJ2-7; 8 nucleotides agree with TRBD1. The germline V gene has CDR1 SGHAT and CDR2 FQNNGV. CDR3 length: 15 amino acids. The ends lost 7 bases at V and 5 bases at J; junction bases unmatched: 13. The CDR3: CASTPTGGQGHEQYF. The CDR3 DNA follows: TGTGCCAGCACCCCAACAGGCGGACAGGGTCACGAGCAGTACTTC.

This clonotype has a handful of counts. V gene TRBV14 combines with J gene TRBJ2-3; no firm D call. The CDR3 runs to 13 residues. Deletions cut 3 bases from V and 9 bases from J, with 13 bases between. Germline V CDR1 and CDR2: SGHDN, FVKESK. The CDR3 reads CASSHIAVATQYF. The CDR3 nucleotides read TGTGCCAGCAGCCATATCGCGGTTGCGACGCAGTATTTT.

The genes are TRBV10-3 and TRBJ2-1, with 11 nucleotides matching TRBD2. Germline V gene data show CDR1 as ENHRY and CDR2 as SYGVKD. Trimming took 6 bases from V and 9 from J; bases not matched to a gene: 13. This CDR3 has 16 amino acids. The CDR3 DNA follows: TGTGCCATCAGAGACCCAATAGCGGGAGGGGGTTTTGAGCAGTTCTTC. Translating it yields CAIRDPIAGGGFEQFF.

The sample holds a few counts of this clonotype. The genes are TRBV27 and TRBJ2-7; 10 bases are a match to TRBD2. Germline CDR1 and CDR2: MNHEY and SMNVEV (reference sequence). Germline trimming cut 4 bases from V and 6 bases from J; bases unmatched to any gene: 12. The CDR3 covers 16 residues. The CDR3 protein is CASSSLGIAGGIEQYF. The DNA of the CDR3 is TGTGCCAGCAGTTCCCTCGGGATAGCGGGAGGCATCGAGCAGTACTTC.

V usage is TRBV28 and J usage is TRBJ1-1, with D tentatively TRBD1 (5 bases). Germline V CDR1 and CDR2: MDHEN, SYDVKM. The CDR3 totals 14 residues. Trimming stripped 4 bases from V and 5 bases from J, with 14 bases between. The DNA for the CDR3 is TGTGCCAGCAGTTCGGGAGGGGCACGGACTGAAGCTTTCTTT. As protein: CASSSGGARTEAFF.

The chain carries TRBV7-8 and TRBJ1-2, with 8 positions matching TRBD1. This CDR3 is built from 15 residues. Germline CDR1 reads SGHVS; CDR2 reads FQNEAQ. V lost 2 bases to trimming and J lost 2 bases; unmatched junction nucleotides: 4. The CDR3 loop is CASSLMTGANYGYTF. The CDR3 bases are TGTGCCAGCAGCTTAATGACAGGGGCAAACTATGGCTACACCTTC. The full variable domain, its missing parts supplied by reference TRBV7-8 and TRBJ1-2, is GAGVSQSPRYKVAKRGQDVALRCDPISGHVSLFWYQQALGQGPEFLTYFQNEAQLDKSGLPSDRFFAERPEGSVSTLKIQRTQQEDSAVYLCASSLMTGANYGYTFGSGTRLTVV.

This chain joins TRBV25-1 and TRBJ2-5; weak D call: TRBD2 (6 bases). Deletions cut 2 bases from V and 5 bases from J, with 15 bases between. Germline CDR1 is MGHDK and CDR2 is SYGVNS. CDR3 length: 15 residues. The CDR3 sequence: CASSETGAREETQYF. CDR3 coding DNA: TGTGCCAGCAGTGAAACCGGGGCCCGGGAGGAGACCCAGTACTTC.

This clonotype was observed a few times. The chain carries TRBV6-6 and TRBJ2-7, with TRBD1 matching 8 bases. Trimming at V came to 8 bases and at J to 9 bases, leaving 18 bases not matched to a gene. There are 15 residues in the CDR3. Germline V gives CDR1 MNHNY, CDR2 SVGAGI (reference sequence). CDR3 nucleotide sequence: TGTGCCAGCGGCAATTCCCGGGACAGGACCTTCAGGCAGTACTTC. This translates into CASGNSRDRTFRQYF.

This clonotype was seen only a few times. The CDR3 coding sequence is TGTGCCAGCAGAATCGGTACTCAGCCCCAGCATTTT. Protein sequence: CASRIGTQPQHF. The rearrangement uses TRBV6-2 or TRBV6-3 and TRBJ1-5; D unresolved. V shed 6 bases and J shed 6 bases, with 9 bases lying between them. The CDR3 spans 12 residues. The germline V gene has CDR1 MNHEY and CDR2 SVGEGT.

The chain links TRBV20-1 to TRBJ2-1, with TRBD2 identical over 8 bases. Germline loops: CDR1 DFQATT, CDR2 SNEGSKA (reference sequence). After removal of 6 bases from V and 5 bases from J, the junction contained 9 bases not matched to a gene. The CDR3 contains 14 residues. In DNA, the CDR3 is TGCAGTGCCGAGACCGGGACTAGACACAATGAGCAGTTCTTC. It translates to CSAETGTRHNEQFF.

This clonotype was counted many times. The chain uses TRBV6-1 and TRBJ2-3; 8 bases are a match to TRBD1. The CDR3 totals 15 residues. V was clipped by 8 bases and J by 0 bases; unmatched bases: 7. CDR1 is MNHNS and CDR2 is SASEGT in the germline V gene. CDR3 region: CASGRDRFSTDTQYF. The CDR3 nucleotides read TGTGCCAGCGGACGGGACAGGTTTAGCACAGATACGCAGTATTTT.

To note about this clonotype: With a much larger clone just one base away, this may be a read error. This chain links TRBV27 with TRBJ1-5; D not certain. The CDR3 runs 12 residues. Germline CDR1 reads MNHEY; CDR2 reads SMNVEV (reference sequence). CDR3 nucleotide sequence: TGTGTCAGCAGTTTTAGCAATCAGCCCCAGCATTTT. Translated, it gives CVSSFSNQPQHF.

This clonotype was observed a few times. This rearrangement joins TRBV6-2 or TRBV6-3 to TRBJ1-5, with D maybe TRBD1 (5 bases). V was shortened by 2 bases and J by 5 bases, with 13 bases between the two germline ends. CDR1 is MNHEY, CDR2 SVGEGT, per germline. This CDR3 has 15 amino acids. CDR3 sequence reads: CASSYRGDPYQPQHF. The CDR3 DNA reads as TGTGCCAGCAGTTACCGGGGGGACCCCTATCAGCCCCAGCATTTT.

The chain is built from TRBV29-1 and TRBJ2-7; 15 nucleotides match TRBD2. CDR1 is SQVTM and CDR2 is ANQGSEA in the germline V gene. The CDR3 loop spans 15 amino acids. V lost 4 bases, J lost 3 bases, and 4 bases stayed unmatched. CDR3 DNA sequence: TGCAGCGTTGGCCGGGGACTAGCGGGAGGCTACGAGCAGTACTTC. Protein: CSVGRGLAGGYEQYF.

The genes are TRBV5-6 and TRBJ2-6; 9 bases map to TRBD1. The germline V gene encodes CDR1 SGHDT and CDR2 YYEEEE. The J segment lost 1 base and the V segment lost 2 bases, leaving 4 bases of the junction unmatched. There are 17 residues in the CDR3. The CDR3 bases are TGTGCCAGCAGCTTCACCGGGACAGGGTCTGGGGCCAACGTCCTGACTTTC. Protein sequence: CASSFTGTGSGANVLTF.

V and J are TRBV6-5 and TRBJ2-5; D is perhaps TRBD1 (6 bases). The CDR3 loop spans 13 amino acids. Deletions cut 6 bases from V and 7 bases from J, with 15 bases between. CDR1 is MNHEY, CDR2 SVGAGI, per germline. This CDR3 is CASRGGQLGTQYF. CDR3 nucleotide sequence: TGTGCCAGCAGAGGAGGACAGCTGGGGACCCAGTACTTC.

This clonotype has more than one count but fewer than ten. This rearrangement joins TRBV7-2 to TRBJ2-5; 10 nucleotides match TRBD1. In germline, CDR1 is SGHTA, CDR2 FQGNSA. The CDR3 consists of 17 residues. Trimming cost V 5 bases and J 0 bases; bases outside gene matches: 9. The CDR3: CASSRGQGGKYQETQYF. The CDR3, as DNA: TGTGCCAGCAGCCGAGGACAGGGGGGGAAGTACCAAGAGACCCAGTACTTC.

The chain combines TRBV19 with TRBJ1-3, with unresolved D. Germline CDR1 LNHDA, CDR2 SQIVND (reference sequence). This CDR3 spans 15 amino acids. The V gene lost 1 base and the J gene lost 0 bases, with 7 bases spanning the gap. The CDR3 sequence is CASSIVRSSGNTIYF. Written as DNA, the CDR3 is TGTGCCAGTAGTATAGTGCGGAGCTCTGGAAACACCATATATTTT.

A few counts support this clonotype. The V and J genes are TRBV18 and TRBJ1-1; 8 nucleotides line up with TRBD1. V shed 3 bases and J 4 bases; nucleotides not matched to a gene: 4. This CDR3 is 14 amino acids long. Looked up from germline, CDR1 is KGHSH and CDR2 is LQKENI. The CDR3 loop reads CASSPGQVGTEAFF. CDR3 nucleotide sequence: TGTGCCAGCTCACCGGGACAGGTGGGCACTGAAGCTTTCTTT.

This clonotype was seen a handful of times. This chain links TRBV11-1 with TRBJ1-1, with D unresolved. Germline CDR1 SGHAT, CDR2 FQDESV (reference sequence). V lost 5 bases, J lost 5 bases, and 12 bases lay in between. This CDR3 has 13 amino acids. Here the CDR3 DNA reads TGTGCCAGCAGCCCCTTGGCCGGGACTGAAGCTTTCTTT. Amino acids: CASSPLAGTEAFF.

This clonotype appeared a few times. The J gene is TRBJ2-7, the V gene TRBV27, with TRBD2 identical over 8 bases. CDR1 and CDR2 (germline): MNHEY, SMNVEV (reference sequence). Trimming at V came to 6 bases and at J to 0 bases, leaving 10 bases not matched to a gene. The CDR3 runs to 16 residues. The CDR3 is CASSGSGGLNSYEQYF. In DNA, the CDR3 is TGTGCCAGCAGCGGTTCGGGGGGGCTTAACTCCTACGAGCAGTACTTC.

The chain links TRBV5-3 to TRBJ1-4, with TRBD1 identical over 8 bases. TRBV5-3 is labeled an ORF, and its function is uncertain. The CDR3 spans 14 residues. The junction had 10 bases not matched to a gene; V was cut back by 8 bases and J by 7 bases. CDR3 amino acids: CASSTGQGGEKLFF. In nucleotides, the CDR3 is TGTGCCAGCAGCACCGGACAGGGTGGTGAAAAACTGTTTTTT.

V and J are TRBV6-2 or TRBV6-3 and TRBJ2-1, with TRBD2 identical over 10 bases. The germline gives CDR1 MNHEY, CDR2 SVGEGT. The CDR3 is 15 amino acids. Trimming cost V 6 bases and J 10 bases; bases outside gene matches: 12. The CDR3: CASSSFLAGAREQFF. CDR3 bases: TGTGCCAGCAGCTCATTCCTAGCGGGGGCTAGGGAGCAGTTCTTC.

This clonotype was detected a few times. The chain links TRBV28 to TRBJ1-2, with D possibly being TRBD1 (5 bases). The ends were cut back, 6 bases at V and 4 bases at J, with 21 bases in the middle. Germline loops: CDR1 MDHEN, CDR2 SYDVKM. The CDR3 contains 16 residues. This CDR3 is CASSHYGAGSGYGYTF. Written as DNA, the CDR3 is TGTGCCAGCAGCCATTACGGGGCGGGTAGTGGCTATGGCTACACCTTC.

This clonotype was observed a handful of times. V usage is TRBV24-1 and J usage is TRBJ1-2; D perhaps matches TRBD1 (6 bases). This CDR3 has 14 residues. The V end lost 4 bases, the J end lost 2 bases, and 10 bases lay between the germline ends. Germline-derived CDR1 and CDR2 are KGHDR and SFDVKD. Here the CDR3 reads CATSDPTGNYGYTF. The CDR3, as DNA: TGTGCCACCAGTGACCCCACAGGGAACTATGGCTACACCTTC.

CDR3 loop: CASILRVSYNEQFF. CDR3 nucleotide sequence: TGTGCCAGCATCCTTAGGGTCTCCTACAATGAGCAGTTCTTC. The V call is TRBV2, the J call TRBJ2-1; no clear D. Germline lookup yields CDR1 SNHLY and CDR2 FYNNEI. The CDR3 extends over 14 amino acids. V was trimmed by 7 bases and J by 0 bases, leaving 10 bases between them. The entire variable domain, with the rest obtained from reference TRBV2 and TRBJ2-1, is as follows: EPEVTQTPSHQVTQMGQEVILRCVPISNHLYFYWYRQILGQKVEFLVSFYNNEISEKSEIFDDQFSVERPDGSNFTLKIRSTKLEDSAMYFCASILRVSYNEQFFGPGTRLTVL.

The chain uses TRBV6-1 and TRBJ2-7; 10 positions agree with TRBD2. Trimming at V came to 10 bases and at J to 2 bases, leaving 8 bases not matched to a gene. CDR1 is MNHNS, CDR2 SASEGT, per germline. The CDR3 extends over 14 amino acids. The chain's CDR3 is CATRGLAATYEQYV. The CDR3 DNA sequence: TGTGCCACCCGAGGACTAGCGGCAACCTACGAGCAGTACGTC.

The rearrangement uses TRBV20-1 and TRBJ1-2, with 7 bases fitting TRBD1. The CDR3 runs to 12 residues. Germline-derived CDR1 and CDR2 are DFQATT and SNEGSKA (reference sequence). The ends lost 6 bases at V and 5 bases at J; junction bases unmatched: 6. CDR3 in amino acids: CSAGDSNYGYTF. Here the CDR3 DNA reads TGCAGTGCCGGGGACAGTAATTATGGCTACACCTTC.

The chain links TRBV7-2 to TRBJ2-7, with 8 bases that match TRBD1. Trimming cost V 1 base and J 6 bases; bases outside gene matches: 5. This CDR3 is built from 14 residues. The germline gives CDR1 SGHTA, CDR2 FQGNSA. Written as DNA, the CDR3 is TGTGCCAGCAGCTTAGATACAGGGGGAGCCGAGCAGTACGTC. Translation gives CASSLDTGGAEQYV.

The chain couples TRBV29-1 to TRBJ2-5, with TRBD1 matching 8 bases. The length of the CDR3 is 12 residues. CDR1 is SQVTM and CDR2 is ANQGSEA in the germline V gene. V was clipped by 7 bases and J by 3 bases; unmatched bases: 4. The CDR3 nucleotides read TGCAGCGCTCCAGGGGGCGAAGAGACCCAGTACTTC. Encoded protein: CSAPGGEETQYF. Based on the CDR3 plus reference TRBV29-1 and TRBJ2-5, the full variable domain is SAVISQKPSRDICQRGTSLTIQCQVDSQVTMMFWYRQQPGQSLTLIATANQGSEATYESGFVIDKFPISRPNLTFSTLTVSNMSPEDSSIYLCSAPGGEETQYFGPGTRLLVL.